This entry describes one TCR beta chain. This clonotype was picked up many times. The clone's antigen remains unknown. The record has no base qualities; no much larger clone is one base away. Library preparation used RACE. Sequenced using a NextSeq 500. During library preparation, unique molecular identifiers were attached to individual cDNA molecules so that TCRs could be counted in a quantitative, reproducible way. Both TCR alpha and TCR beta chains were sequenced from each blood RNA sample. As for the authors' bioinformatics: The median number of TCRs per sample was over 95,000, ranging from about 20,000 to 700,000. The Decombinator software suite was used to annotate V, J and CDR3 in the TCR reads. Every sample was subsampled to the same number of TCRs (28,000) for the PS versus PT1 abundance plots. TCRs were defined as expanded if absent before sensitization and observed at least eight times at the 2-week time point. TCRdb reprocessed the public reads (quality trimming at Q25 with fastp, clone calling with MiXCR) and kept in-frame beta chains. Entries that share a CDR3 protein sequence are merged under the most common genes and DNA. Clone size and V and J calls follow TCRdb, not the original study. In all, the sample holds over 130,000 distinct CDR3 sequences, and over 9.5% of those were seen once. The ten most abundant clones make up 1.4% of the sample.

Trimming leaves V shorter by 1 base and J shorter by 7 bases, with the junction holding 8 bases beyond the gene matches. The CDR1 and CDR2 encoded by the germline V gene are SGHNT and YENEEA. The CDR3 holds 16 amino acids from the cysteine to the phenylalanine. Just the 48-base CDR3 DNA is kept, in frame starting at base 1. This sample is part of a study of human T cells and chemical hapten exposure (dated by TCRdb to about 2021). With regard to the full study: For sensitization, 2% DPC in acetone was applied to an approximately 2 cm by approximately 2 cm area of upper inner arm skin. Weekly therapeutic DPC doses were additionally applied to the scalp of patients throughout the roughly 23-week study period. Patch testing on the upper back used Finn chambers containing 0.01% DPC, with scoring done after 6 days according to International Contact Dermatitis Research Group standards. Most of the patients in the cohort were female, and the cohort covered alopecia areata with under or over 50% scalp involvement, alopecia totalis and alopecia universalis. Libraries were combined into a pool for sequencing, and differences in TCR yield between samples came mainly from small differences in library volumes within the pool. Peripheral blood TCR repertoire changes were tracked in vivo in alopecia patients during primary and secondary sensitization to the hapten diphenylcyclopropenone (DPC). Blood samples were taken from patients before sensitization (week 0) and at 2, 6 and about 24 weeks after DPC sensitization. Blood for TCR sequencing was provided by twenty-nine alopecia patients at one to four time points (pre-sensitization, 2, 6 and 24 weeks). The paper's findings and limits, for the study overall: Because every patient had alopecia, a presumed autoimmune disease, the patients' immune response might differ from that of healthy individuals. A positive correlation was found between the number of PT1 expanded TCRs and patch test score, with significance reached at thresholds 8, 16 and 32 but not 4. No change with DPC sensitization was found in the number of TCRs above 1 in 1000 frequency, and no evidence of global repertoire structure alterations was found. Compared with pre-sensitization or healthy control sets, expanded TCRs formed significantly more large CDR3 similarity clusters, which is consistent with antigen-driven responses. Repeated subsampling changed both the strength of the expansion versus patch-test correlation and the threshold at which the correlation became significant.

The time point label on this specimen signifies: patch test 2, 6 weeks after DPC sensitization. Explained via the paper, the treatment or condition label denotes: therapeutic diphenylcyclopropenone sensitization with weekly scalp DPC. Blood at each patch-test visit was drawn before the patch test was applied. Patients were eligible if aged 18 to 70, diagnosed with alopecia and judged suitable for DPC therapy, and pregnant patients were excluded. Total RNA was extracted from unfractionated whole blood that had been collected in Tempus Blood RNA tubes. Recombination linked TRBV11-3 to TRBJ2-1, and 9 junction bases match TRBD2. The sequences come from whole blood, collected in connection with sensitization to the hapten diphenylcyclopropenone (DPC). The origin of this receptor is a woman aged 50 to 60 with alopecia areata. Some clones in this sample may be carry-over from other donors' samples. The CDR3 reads CASSLAQGGRGNEQFF. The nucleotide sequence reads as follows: TGTGCCAGCAGCTTAGCCCAAGGCGGGAGGGGTAATGAGCAGTTCTTC.